These 20 T cell receptor beta chains were all obtained from the same sample, sequenced in a study of cytomegalovirus exposure and HLA in healthy donors. Here immunoSEQ multiplex PCR was the method, and the copy in TCRdb shows in-frame clones only, minus some. This repertoire shows some 110,000 clones, around 94% found once; its top ten account for 1% to 1.5%. The sequenced material came from PBMCs. The receptors stem from a woman between 18 and 29 years old in good health and CMV-seronegative.

This chain connects TRBV4-2 to TRBJ1-3; perhaps TRBD1 as D (5 bases). The germline gives CDR1 LGHNA, CDR2 YNFKEQ. V lost 8 bases and J lost 2, with 10 bases in between. The CDR3 loop spans 13 amino acids. The CDR3 DNA reads as TGTGCCAGCGCAGCAGGGACTGGAAACACCATATATTTT. As protein: CASAAGTGNTIYF.

The chain has TRBV11-1 and TRBJ1-4; 7 nucleotides match TRBD1. This CDR3 has 14 amino acids. Trimming cost V 8 bases and J 2 bases; bases outside gene matches: 5. Germline V gene data show CDR1 as SGHAT and CDR2 as FQDESV (reference sequence). The CDR3 is CASGQQGTNEKLFF. The CDR3 region has the DNA TGTGCCAGCGGACAACAGGGGACTAATGAAAAACTGTTTTTT.

There are a few counts of this clone. This chain links TRBV6-4 with TRBJ2-1; 8 bases line up with TRBD2. The germline CDR1 and CDR2 sequences are MRHNA and SNTAGT. The CDR3 runs to 13 residues. V was clipped by 0 bases and J by 8 bases; unmatched bases: 0. The CDR3 region has the DNA TGTGCCAGCAGTGACTCGACTAGCGATGAGCAGTTCTTC. It yields the protein CASSDSTSDEQFF.

The chain is built from TRBV19 and TRBJ2-7; D unclear. Deletions cut 3 bases from V and 0 bases from J, with 12 bases between. Germline assignment: CDR1 LNHDA and CDR2 SQIVND (reference sequence). The CDR3 length is 15 residues. CDR3 DNA: TGTGCCAGTAGTATTAATCGGCTAGACTCCTACGAGCAGTACTTC. Its protein product is CASSINRLDSYEQYF. Full variable domain (outside the CDR3, taken from reference TRBV19 and TRBJ2-7): DGGITQSPKYLFRKEGQNVTLSCEQNLNHDAMYWYRQDPGQGLRLIYYSQIVNDFQKGDIAEGYSVSREKKESFPLTVTSAQKNPTAFYLCASSINRLDSYEQYFGPGTRLTVT.

The gene calls are TRBV2 and TRBJ2-7; 9 bases fit TRBD2. The CDR3 is made up of 14 amino acids. J lost 6 bases, V lost 7 bases, and 10 bases had no gene match. CDR1 and CDR2 (germline): SNHLY, FYNNEI. The CDR3 nucleotides read TGTGCCAGCACAGGCGGGGGGGTAGTGGGCGAGCAGTACTTC. Translation: CASTGGGVVGEQYF.

A single count supports this clone. The rearrangement uses TRBV28 and TRBJ1-2; 8 bases agree with TRBD1. V dropped 8 bases and J dropped 6; count of bases not matched to a gene: 11. CDR3 length: 14 residues. The germline CDR1 and CDR2 sequences are MDHEN and SYDVKM. This chain's CDR3 is CASLVRGREDGYTF. The CDR3 nucleotides are TGTGCCAGCTTAGTCAGGGGGCGCGAGGATGGCTACACCTTC.

The genes are TRBV20-1 and TRBJ2-5; D is possibly TRBD1 (5 bases). From germline, CDR1 is DFQATT and CDR2 SNEGSKA (reference sequence). This CDR3 spans 11 amino acids. V dropped 2 bases and J dropped 4 bases, with 5 bases sitting between them. CDR3 in amino acids: CSARTGETQYF. The CDR3 region has the DNA TGCAGTGCTAGAACAGGAGAGACCCAGTACTTC.

This clone is a singleton in its sample. The chain has TRBV7-6 and TRBJ2-2, with a tentative D call TRBD2 (6 bases). This CDR3 has 14 residues. Germline CDR1 reads SGHVS; CDR2 reads FNYEAQ. The V end was cut by 1 base, the J end by 5 bases, with 8 bases between. Here the CDR3 reads CASSLVGGTGELFF. CDR3 in DNA: TGTGCCAGCAGCTTAGTGGGGGGAACCGGGGAGCTGTTTTTT.

This clone was counted a single time. The rearrangement links TRBV7-2 to TRBJ2-3, with 7 bases aligning to TRBD2. V lost 3 bases, J lost 3 bases, and 6 bases stayed unmatched. Germline V gives CDR1 SGHTA, CDR2 FQGNSA. The CDR3 loop spans 15 amino acids. As DNA, the CDR3 is TGTGCCAGCAGCTTGGGAGGGCCTAAAACAGATACGCAGTATTTT. It is translated as CASSLGGPKTDTQYF.

The chain uses TRBV7-9 and TRBJ2-3; D not resolved. Germline V lookup: CDR1 SEHNR, CDR2 FQNEAQ (reference sequence). The CDR3 consists of 11 residues. Trimming pared 5 bases from V and 4 bases from J, leaving 4 bases between. The DNA for the CDR3 is TGTGCCAGCAGCCAGTCAGATACGCAGTATTTT. It translates to CASSQSDTQYF.

The genes are TRBV7-2 and TRBJ2-3; no definite D call. The CDR3 contains 14 residues. Germline V gene lookup returns CDR1 SGHTA and CDR2 FQGNSA. V dropped 0 bases and J dropped 3 bases, with 7 bases sitting between them. The CDR3, as DNA: TGTGCCAGCAGCTTAGCGCGGCAGACAGATACGCAGTATTTT. Encoded protein: CASSLARQTDTQYF.

The rearrangement joins TRBV19 to TRBJ1-2, with 8 bases fitting TRBD1. V was pared by 5 bases and J by 6 bases, with 5 bases of the junction left unmatched. The CDR3 extends over 13 amino acids. The germline gives CDR1 LNHDA, CDR2 SQIVND (reference sequence). The CDR3 spells CASSLTGGHGYTF. The CDR3 DNA follows: TGTGCCAGTAGTCTAACAGGGGGGCATGGCTACACCTTC.

V is TRBV4-1 and J is TRBJ1-2, with no clear D. The CDR3 totals 14 residues. Looked up from germline, CDR1 is MGHRA and CDR2 is YSYEKL. Trimming left V 1 base short and J 4 bases short, with 10 bases between. The CDR3 here is CASSQGLLLYGYTF. In DNA, the CDR3 is TGCGCCAGCAGCCAAGGCCTACTCCTCTATGGCTACACCTTC.

The gene calls are TRBV7-9 and TRBJ2-5, with a weak D call TRBD1 (6 bases). This CDR3 has 16 amino acids. Trimming removed 5 bases from V and 1 base from J, with 17 bases in between. Germline assignment: CDR1 SEHNR and CDR2 FQNEAQ (reference sequence). In DNA, the CDR3 is TGTGCCAGCAGCCCCATCGGTACAGGGTCCCAAGAGACCCAGTACTTC. Its protein is CASSPIGTGSQETQYF.

The V and J genes are TRBV2 and TRBJ1-2, with 8 positions matching TRBD1. The CDR3 is made up of 14 amino acids. Losses at the gene ends were 2 bases for V and 3 bases for J; bases not matched to a gene: 2. Germline V lookup: CDR1 SNHLY, CDR2 FYNNEI. Here the CDR3 reads CASSEQGADYGYTF. The CDR3 nucleotides are TGTGCCAGCAGTGAACAGGGGGCTGACTATGGCTACACCTTC.

V is TRBV2 and J is TRBJ1-5, with a possible D match to TRBD1 (6 bases). Germline V lookup: CDR1 SNHLY, CDR2 FYNNEI. V was clipped by 2 bases and J by 3 bases, with 11 bases between them. The CDR3 spans 15 residues. The CDR3 DNA is TGTGCCAGCAGTGAATGGGGGCTAATCAATCAGCCCCAGCATTTT. Encoded protein: CASSEWGLINQPQHF.

The chain couples TRBV7-6 to TRBJ2-7, with 8 positions matching TRBD1. CDR3 size: 16 residues. Germline V gives CDR1 SGHVS, CDR2 FNYEAQ. V dropped 5 bases and J dropped 5; count of bases not matched to a gene: 14. CDR3: CASSGPPGTGVHEQYF. CDR3 coding DNA: TGTGCCAGCAGCGGGCCGCCCGGGACAGGTGTCCACGAGCAGTACTTC. The whole variable domain, remainder taken from reference TRBV7-6 and TRBJ2-7, is GAGVSQSPRYKVTKRGQDVALRCDPISGHVSLYWYRQALGQGPEFLTYFNYEAQQDKSGLPNDRFSAERPEGSISTLTIQRTEQRDSAMYRCASSGPPGTGVHEQYFGPGTRLTVT.

This chain uses TRBV4-1 with TRBJ1-2; the D is unclear. There are 15 residues in the CDR3. V lost 0 bases and J lost 3, with 11 bases in between. Germline lookup yields CDR1 MGHRA and CDR2 YSYEKL. CDR3 residues: CASSQDNIGDYGYTF. The CDR3 DNA reads as TGCGCCAGCAGCCAAGATAATATCGGGGACTATGGCTACACCTTC.

The CDR3 is CASLQQQETQYF. CDR3 sequence (DNA): TGTGCCAGCCTACAGCAACAAGAGACCCAGTACTTC. The V call is TRBV2, the J call TRBJ2-5, with D unclear. In germline, CDR1 is SNHLY, CDR2 FYNNEI. The CDR3 extends over 12 amino acids. V dropped 8 bases and J dropped 2 bases, with 9 bases sitting between them.

The rearrangement joins TRBV5-1 to TRBJ2-2; no clear D. The CDR3 length is 15 residues. With 0 bases removed from V and 6 bases from J, the gap between germline ends came to 12 bases. Germline CDR1 and CDR2: SGHRS and YFSETQ. In DNA, the CDR3 is TGCGCCAGCAGCTTGGCGTCTTCCAGATCCGGGGAGCTGTTTTTT. This gives the protein CASSLASSRSGELFF.